Listed below are T cell receptor beta chains from one sample, sequenced in a study of blood T cell repertoires in COVID-19. The protocol was immunoSEQ multiplex PCR, while the TCRdb copy is restricted to in-frame clones and leaves out a portion. The sample has some 190,000 clones, about 85% seen once. Source material: peripheral blood. The receptors were sampled from a woman over 75 with acute or convalescent COVID-19. CDR3s include the opening cysteine and the closing phenylalanine or tryptophan. The D gene is left open where the match is weak. Size tells how often a clone was seen (once, few, many) or the class of an expanded clone, and some rows leave it out.

size: few; V: TRBV6-1; D: -; J: TRBJ2-7; CDR3: CASSEGPGRQYEQYF; DNA: TGTGCCAGCAGTGAAGGACCAGGGCGCCAATACGAGCAGTACTTC
size: once; V: TRBV5-1; D: -; J: TRBJ1-2; CDR3: CASSHDKDYPYGYTF; DNA: TGCGCCAGCAGTCATGACAAGGATTACCCTTATGGCTACACCTTC
size: -; V: TRBV5-1; D: -; J: TRBJ1-1; CDR3: CASSSQIDTEAFF; DNA: TGCGCCAGCAGCTCACAGATAGACACTGAAGCTTTCTTT
size: -; V: TRBV28; D: TRBD2; J: TRBJ2-7; CDR3: CASSLSTWTSSDSKGYF; DNA: TGTGCCAGCAGTTTATCTACGTGGACTAGTTCCGATTCAAAGGGGTACTTC
size: -; V: TRBV7-2; D: TRBD2; J: TRBJ2-3; CDR3: CASGGGPGLAIDTQYF; DNA: TGTGCCAGCGGGGGGGGGCCGGGACTAGCAATAGATACGCAGTATTTT
size: -; V: TRBV5-4; D: -; J: TRBJ2-7; CDR3: CASSFHLSRYEQYF; DNA: TGTGCCAGCAGCTTCCACCTAAGTCGCTACGAGCAGTACTTC
size: once; V: TRBV5-6; D: -; J: TRBJ2-7; CDR3: CASSLWGLVEQYF; DNA: TGTGCCAGCAGCTTGTGGGGGCTGGTCGAGCAGTACTTC
size: -; V: TRBV18; D: -; J: TRBJ2-7; CDR3: CASSPTTGGQGGEQYF; DNA: TGTGCCAGCTCACCCACGACCGGCGGGCAGGGGGGCGAGCAGTACTTC
size: -; V: TRBV7-2; D: TRBD2; J: TRBJ2-1; CDR3: CASSLTGGSGNEQFF; DNA: TGTGCCAGCAGCTTAACTGGCGGGAGTGGCAATGAGCAGTTCTTC
size: -; V: TRBV11-3; D: -; J: TRBJ2-3; CDR3: CASSLTGKDTQYF; DNA: TGTGCCAGCAGCCTAACAGGGAAGGATACGCAGTATTTT
size: -; V: TRBV7-9; D: TRBD1; J: TRBJ1-5; CDR3: CASSLADRLNQPQHF; DNA: TGTGCCAGCAGCTTAGCGGACAGGCTTAATCAGCCCCAGCATTTT
size: -; V: TRBV30; D: -; J: TRBJ2-5; CDR3: CAWRPQETQYF; DNA: TGTGCCTGGAGGCCGCAGGAGACCCAGTACTTC
size: -; V: TRBV19; D: TRBD1; J: TRBJ1-1; CDR3: CASSREDRAEAFF; DNA: TGTGCCAGTAGCCGGGAGGACAGGGCTGAAGCTTTCTTT
size: -; V: TRBV5-5; D: TRBD1; J: TRBJ2-1; CDR3: CASSFQGVRSNEQFF; DNA: TGTGCCAGCAGCTTTCAGGGGGTGCGAAGTAATGAGCAGTTCTTC
size: -; V: TRBV27; D: TRBD1; J: TRBJ2-1; CDR3: CASSQLTVGQPFREQFF; DNA: TGTGCCAGCAGTCAACTAACCGTGGGACAGCCTTTCCGAGAGCAGTTCTTC
size: few; V: TRBV24-1; D: TRBD1; J: TRBJ1-2; CDR3: CATEDRAGYGYTF; DNA: TGTGCCACCGAGGACAGGGCGGGCTATGGCTACACCTTC
size: -; V: TRBV4-3; D: -; J: TRBJ1-1; CDR3: CASTQSPGRENTEAFF; DNA: TGCGCCAGCACTCAATCTCCCGGACGGGAGAACACTGAAGCTTTCTTT
size: -; V: TRBV5-6; D: -; J: TRBJ2-7; CDR3: CASSLSPLHEQYF; DNA: TGTGCCAGCAGCTTATCCCCTCTCCACGAGCAGTACTTC
size: -; V: TRBV3-1/TRBV3-2; D: -; J: TRBJ2-1; CDR3: CASSQAGLWYNEQFF; DNA: TGTGCCAGCAGCCAAGCCGGACTATGGTACAATGAGCAGTTCTTC
size: -; V: TRBV18; D: -; J: TRBJ2-5; CDR3: CASSPSPARETQYF; DNA: TGTGCCAGCTCACCCTCCCCCGCGAGAGAGACCCAGTACTTC
size: few; V: TRBV20-1; D: TRBD1; J: TRBJ2-7; CDR3: CSASWGRGTYEQYF; DNA: TGCAGTGCTAGTTGGGGCAGGGGGACCTACGAGCAGTACTTC
size: -; V: TRBV30; D: TRBD1; J: TRBJ1-2; CDR3: CAGGWTGLNYGYTF; DNA: TGTGCCGGGGGGTGGACAGGGCTTAACTATGGCTACACCTTC
size: once; V: TRBV5-1; D: -; J: TRBJ2-3; CDR3: CASSLASVGTDTQYF; DNA: TGCGCCAGCAGCTTAGCTTCGGTGGGCACAGATACGCAGTATTTT
size: -; V: TRBV7-2; D: -; J: TRBJ1-5; CDR3: CASSLFADSNQPQHF; DNA: TGTGCCAGCAGCTTATTTGCAGATAGCAATCAGCCCCAGCATTTT
size: -; V: TRBV28; D: -; J: TRBJ1-3; CDR3: CASRRPKGGNTIYF; DNA: TGTGCCAGCAGGCGGCCCAAGGGGGGAAACACCATATATTTT
size: -; V: TRBV5-1; D: TRBD1; J: TRBJ2-7; CDR3: CASRSSATPGQGLYEQYF; DNA: TGCGCCAGCAGGAGCAGTGCTACGCCGGGACAGGGGTTATACGAGCAGTACTTC
size: -; V: TRBV18; D: -; J: TRBJ2-3; CDR3: CASSPGGDTQYF; DNA: TGTGCCAGCTCGCCCGGAGGGGATACGCAGTATTTT
size: few; V: TRBV4-1; D: -; J: TRBJ1-5; CDR3: CASSQVYGGRNQPQHF; DNA: TGCGCCAGCAGCCAAGTCTACGGGGGTCGCAATCAGCCCCAGCATTTT
size: -; V: TRBV18; D: -; J: TRBJ2-5; CDR3: CASSPNQGRGETQYF; DNA: TGTGCCAGCTCACCAAACCAGGGAAGAGGAGAGACCCAGTACTTC
size: -; V: TRBV28; D: -; J: TRBJ1-1; CDR3: CASSLLGGGNTEAFF; DNA: TGTGCCAGCAGTTTATTAGGAGGTGGGAACACTGAAGCTTTCTTT
size: -; V: TRBV30; D: TRBD2; J: TRBJ2-5; CDR3: CAWSGGGSLGETQYF; DNA: TGTGCCTGGAGTGGAGGCGGGAGCTTAGGAGAGACCCAGTACTTC
size: once; V: TRBV5-1; D: -; J: TRBJ2-7; CDR3: CASSARGLGEQYF; DNA: TGCGCCAGCAGCGCAAGGGGCTTGGGCGAGCAGTACTTC
size: -; V: TRBV18; D: -; J: TRBJ1-6; CDR3: CASSGLQRGNNSPLHF; DNA: TGTGCCAGCTCCGGTTTACAGAGAGGGAATAATTCACCCCTCCACTTT
size: few; V: TRBV7-3; D: -; J: TRBJ2-2; CDR3: CASSALMNTGELFF; DNA: TGTGCCAGCAGCGCCCTAATGAACACCGGGGAGCTGTTTTTT
size: -; V: TRBV19; D: -; J: TRBJ2-2; CDR3: CASRLFQASNTGELFF; DNA: TGTGCCAGCCGATTATTTCAAGCGTCGAACACCGGGGAGCTGTTTTTT
size: -; V: TRBV10-3; D: -; J: TRBJ2-5; CDR3: CASRDSQETQYF; DNA: TGTGCCAGCCGGGACTCCCAAGAGACCCAGTACTTC
size: -; V: TRBV7-9; D: TRBD1; J: TRBJ1-2; CDR3: CASSLRFFVQGGPGYTF; DNA: TGTGCCAGCAGCTTAAGGTTTTTTGTACAGGGGGGGCCCGGCTACACCTTC
size: -; V: TRBV11-2; D: TRBD1; J: TRBJ2-1; CDR3: CASSEGQAYNEQFF; DNA: TGTGCCAGCAGCGAGGGACAGGCCTACAATGAGCAGTTCTTC
size: -; V: TRBV3-1/TRBV3-2; D: TRBD1; J: TRBJ2-5; CDR3: CASSQMTGSATQYF; DNA: TGTGCCAGCAGCCAGATGACAGGGTCGGCGACCCAGTACTTC
size: -; V: TRBV15; D: TRBD1; J: TRBJ2-5; CDR3: CATKRGQHQETQYF; DNA: TGTGCCACCAAAAGGGGACAGCACCAAGAGACCCAGTACTTC
size: -; V: TRBV15; D: TRBD2; J: TRBJ2-1; CDR3: CATSRDRTSGSSISSYNEQFF; DNA: TGTGCCACCAGCAGAGACCGCACTAGCGGGAGTTCGATCAGCTCCTACAATGAGCAGTTCTTC
size: -; V: TRBV9; D: -; J: TRBJ1-1; CDR3: CASSLGGGTEAFF; DNA: TGTGCCAGCAGTCTCGGGGGGGGCACTGAAGCTTTCTTT
size: -; V: TRBV6-2/TRBV6-3; D: TRBD2; J: TRBJ2-2; CDR3: CASSKAGTSGRYTGELFF; DNA: TGTGCCAGCAGCAAGGCCGGGACTAGCGGGAGATACACCGGGGAGCTGTTTTTT
size: -; V: TRBV29-1; D: TRBD1; J: TRBJ2-5; CDR3: CSFSGTEETQYF; DNA: TGCAGCTTCTCCGGGACAGAAGAGACCCAGTACTTC
size: -; V: TRBV5-4; D: -; J: TRBJ2-7; CDR3: CASSLGSNPYEQYF; DNA: TGTGCCAGCAGCTTGGGGTCTAATCCCTACGAGCAGTACTTC
size: once; V: TRBV2; D: -; J: TRBJ1-3; CDR3: CASIGGSSGNTIYF; DNA: TGTGCCAGCATCGGGGGGAGCTCTGGAAACACCATATATTTT